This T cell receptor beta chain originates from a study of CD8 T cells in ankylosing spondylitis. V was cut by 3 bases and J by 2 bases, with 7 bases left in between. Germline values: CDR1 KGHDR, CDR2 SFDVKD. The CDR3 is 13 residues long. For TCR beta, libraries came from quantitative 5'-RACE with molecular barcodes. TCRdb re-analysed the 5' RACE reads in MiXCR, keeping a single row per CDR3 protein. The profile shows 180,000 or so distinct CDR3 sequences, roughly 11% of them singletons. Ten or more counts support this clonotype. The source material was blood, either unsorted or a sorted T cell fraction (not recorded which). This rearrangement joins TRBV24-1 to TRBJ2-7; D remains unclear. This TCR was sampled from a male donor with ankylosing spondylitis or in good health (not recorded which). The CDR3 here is CATSDLPPYEQYF. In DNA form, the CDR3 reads TGTGCCACCAGTGATCTTCCCCCCTACGAGCAGTACTTC.